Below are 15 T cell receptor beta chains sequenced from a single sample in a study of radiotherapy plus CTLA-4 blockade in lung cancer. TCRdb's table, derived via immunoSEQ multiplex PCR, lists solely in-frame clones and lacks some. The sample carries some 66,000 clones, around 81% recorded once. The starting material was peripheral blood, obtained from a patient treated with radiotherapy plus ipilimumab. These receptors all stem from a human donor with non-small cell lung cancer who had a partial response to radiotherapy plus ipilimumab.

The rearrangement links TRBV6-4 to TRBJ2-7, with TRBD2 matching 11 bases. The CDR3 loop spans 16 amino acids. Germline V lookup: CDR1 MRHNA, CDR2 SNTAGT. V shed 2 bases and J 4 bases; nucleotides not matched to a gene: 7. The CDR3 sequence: CASSDSLAGGGYEQYF. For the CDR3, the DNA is TGTGCCAGCAGTGACAGTCTAGCGGGAGGAGGTTACGAGCAGTACTTC.

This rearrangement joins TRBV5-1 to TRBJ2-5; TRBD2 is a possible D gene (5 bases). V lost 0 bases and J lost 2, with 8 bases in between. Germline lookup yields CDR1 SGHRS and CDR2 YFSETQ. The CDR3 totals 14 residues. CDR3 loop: CASSLAGVQETQYF. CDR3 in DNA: TGCGCCAGCAGCTTGGCCGGGGTTCAAGAGACCCAGTACTTC.

This CDR3 is CASSFDRGNTEAFF. CDR3 bases: TGTGCCAGCAGCTTCGACAGGGGGAACACTGAAGCTTTCTTT. V gene TRBV11-2 combines with J gene TRBJ1-1, with TRBD1 identical over 8 bases. CDR1 is SGHAT and CDR2 is FQNNGV in the germline V gene. Trimming cost V 3 bases and J 1 base; bases outside gene matches: 1. The CDR3 runs to 14 residues.

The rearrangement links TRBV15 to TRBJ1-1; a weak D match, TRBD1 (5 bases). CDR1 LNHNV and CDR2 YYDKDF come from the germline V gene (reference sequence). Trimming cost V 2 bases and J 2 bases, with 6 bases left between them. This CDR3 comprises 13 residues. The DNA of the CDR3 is TGTGCCACCAGCAGACAGGGAAACACTGAAGCTTTCTTT. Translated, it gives CATSRQGNTEAFF.

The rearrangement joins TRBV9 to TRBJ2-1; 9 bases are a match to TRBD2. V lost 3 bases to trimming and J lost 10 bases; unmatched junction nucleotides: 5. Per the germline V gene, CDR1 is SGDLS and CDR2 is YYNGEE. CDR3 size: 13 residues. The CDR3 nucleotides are TGTGCCAGCAGCGCCCCTAGCGGGATAGAGCAGTTCTTC. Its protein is CASSAPSGIEQFF.

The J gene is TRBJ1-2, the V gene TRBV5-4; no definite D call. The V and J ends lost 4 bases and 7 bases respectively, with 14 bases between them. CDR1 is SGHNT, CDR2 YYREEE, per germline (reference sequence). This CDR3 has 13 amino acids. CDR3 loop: CASSRQALVGYTF. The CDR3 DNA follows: TGTGCCAGCAGCCGCCAGGCTCTCGTTGGCTACACCTTC.

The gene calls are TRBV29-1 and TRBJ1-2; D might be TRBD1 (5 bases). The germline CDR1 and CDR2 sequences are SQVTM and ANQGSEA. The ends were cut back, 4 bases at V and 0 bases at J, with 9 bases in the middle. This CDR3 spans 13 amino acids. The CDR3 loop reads CSVGTPPNYGYTF. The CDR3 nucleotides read TGCAGCGTTGGGACACCGCCTAACTATGGCTACACCTTC. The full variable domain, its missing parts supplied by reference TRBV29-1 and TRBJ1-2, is SAVISQKPSRDICQRGTSLTIQCQVDSQVTMMFWYRQQPGQSLTLIATANQGSEATYESGFVIDKFPISRPNLTFSTLTVSNMSPEDSSIYLCSVGTPPNYGYTFGSGTRLTVV.

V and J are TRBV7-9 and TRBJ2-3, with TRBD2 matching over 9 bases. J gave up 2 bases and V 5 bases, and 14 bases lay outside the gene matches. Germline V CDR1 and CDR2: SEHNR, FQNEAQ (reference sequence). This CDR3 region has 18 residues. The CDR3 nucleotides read TGTGCCAGCAGCCCTCAGACCCGGACTAGCGCCCACACAGATACGCAGTATTTT. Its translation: CASSPQTRTSAHTDTQYF. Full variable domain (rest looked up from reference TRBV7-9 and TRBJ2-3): DTGVSQNPRHKITKRGQNVTFRCDPISEHNRLYWYRQTLGQGPEFLTYFQNEAQLEKSRLLSDRFSAERPKGSFSTLEIQRTEQGDSAMYLCASSPQTRTSAHTDTQYFGPGTRLTVL.

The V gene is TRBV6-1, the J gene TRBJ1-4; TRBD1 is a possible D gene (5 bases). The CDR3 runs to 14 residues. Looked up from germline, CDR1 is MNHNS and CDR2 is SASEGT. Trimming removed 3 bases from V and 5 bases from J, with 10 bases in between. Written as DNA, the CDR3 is TGTGCCAGCAGTGACCAGGGATGGAATGAAAAACTGTTTTTT. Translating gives CASSDQGWNEKLFF.

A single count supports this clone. CDR3 residues: CASSLGRQPNQPQHF. The CDR3 bases are TGTGCCAGCAGCTTGGGGCGACAGCCCAATCAGCCCCAGCATTTT. J is TRBJ1-5 and V is TRBV5-6; D may be TRBD1 (5 bases). V was clipped by 0 bases and J by 3 bases, with 10 bases between them. Germline V gene sequence: CDR1 SGHDT, CDR2 YYEEEE. CDR3 length equals 15 residues.

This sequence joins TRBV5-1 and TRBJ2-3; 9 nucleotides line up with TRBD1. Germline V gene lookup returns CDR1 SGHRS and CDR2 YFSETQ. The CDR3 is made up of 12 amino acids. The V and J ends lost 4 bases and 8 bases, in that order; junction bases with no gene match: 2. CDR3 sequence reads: CASSPDRGTQYF. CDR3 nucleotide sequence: TGCGCCAGCAGCCCGGACAGGGGTACGCAGTATTTT.

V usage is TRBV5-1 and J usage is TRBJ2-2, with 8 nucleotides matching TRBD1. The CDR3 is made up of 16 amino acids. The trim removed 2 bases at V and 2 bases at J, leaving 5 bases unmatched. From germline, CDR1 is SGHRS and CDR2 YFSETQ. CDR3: CASSFRGQGNTGELFF. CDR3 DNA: TGCGCCAGCAGCTTCCGCGGACAGGGTAACACCGGGGAGCTGTTTTTT.

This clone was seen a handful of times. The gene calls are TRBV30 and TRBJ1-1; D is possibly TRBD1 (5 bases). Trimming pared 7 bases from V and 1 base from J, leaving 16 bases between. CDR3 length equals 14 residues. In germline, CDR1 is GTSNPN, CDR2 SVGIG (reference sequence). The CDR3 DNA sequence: TGTGCCTTGTGGACAAGTACAAAGAACACTGAAGCTTTCTTT. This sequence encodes CALWTSTKNTEAFF.

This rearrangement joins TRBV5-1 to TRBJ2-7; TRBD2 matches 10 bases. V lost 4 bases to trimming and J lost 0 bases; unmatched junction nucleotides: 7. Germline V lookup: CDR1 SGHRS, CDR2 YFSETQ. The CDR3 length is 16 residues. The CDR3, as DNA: TGCGCCAGCAGCGAAACTAGCGGGGCGGGCTCCTACGAGCAGTACTTC. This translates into CASSETSGAGSYEQYF.

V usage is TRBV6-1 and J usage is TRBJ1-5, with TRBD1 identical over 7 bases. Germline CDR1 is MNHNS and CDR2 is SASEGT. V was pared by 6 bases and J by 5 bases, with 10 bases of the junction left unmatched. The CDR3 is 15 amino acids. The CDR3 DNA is TGTGCCAGCAGCTTTCAACAGGGGCTTTATCAGCCCCAGCATTTT. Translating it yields CASSFQQGLYQPQHF.